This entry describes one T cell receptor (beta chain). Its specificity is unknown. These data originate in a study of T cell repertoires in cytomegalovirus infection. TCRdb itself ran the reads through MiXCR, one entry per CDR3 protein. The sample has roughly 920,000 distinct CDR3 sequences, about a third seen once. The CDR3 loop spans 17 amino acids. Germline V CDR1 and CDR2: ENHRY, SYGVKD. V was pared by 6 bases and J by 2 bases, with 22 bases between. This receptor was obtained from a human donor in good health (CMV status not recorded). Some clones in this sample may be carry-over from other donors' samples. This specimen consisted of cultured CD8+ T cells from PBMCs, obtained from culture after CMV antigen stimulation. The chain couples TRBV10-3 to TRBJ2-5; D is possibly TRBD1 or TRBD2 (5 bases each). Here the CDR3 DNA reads TGTGCCATCAGGGTGGCCTCTCATTGGGGGAATCAAGAGACCCAGTACTTC. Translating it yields CAIRVASHWGNQETQYF.